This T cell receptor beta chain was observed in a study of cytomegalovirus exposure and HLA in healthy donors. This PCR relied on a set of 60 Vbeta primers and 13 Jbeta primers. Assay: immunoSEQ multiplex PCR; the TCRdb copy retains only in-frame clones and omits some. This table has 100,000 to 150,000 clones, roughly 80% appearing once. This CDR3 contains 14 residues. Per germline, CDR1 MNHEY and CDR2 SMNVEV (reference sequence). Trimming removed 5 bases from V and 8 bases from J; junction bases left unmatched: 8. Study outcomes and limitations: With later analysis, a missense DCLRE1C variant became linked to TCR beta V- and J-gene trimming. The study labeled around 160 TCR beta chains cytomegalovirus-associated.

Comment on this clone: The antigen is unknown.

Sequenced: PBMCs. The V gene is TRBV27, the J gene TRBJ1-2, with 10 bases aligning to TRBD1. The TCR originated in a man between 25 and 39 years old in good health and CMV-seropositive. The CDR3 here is CASSPRDRGGGYTF. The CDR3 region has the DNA TGTGCCAGCAGTCCTCGGGACAGGGGCGGGGGCTACACCTTC.